This T cell receptor beta chain was sequenced in a study of cytotoxic CD8 clonotypes in ibrutinib-treated CLL. Background on the study: The group held under twelve relapsed/refractory and around 14 treatment-naive patients, with under 18 IGHV unmutated. On average, more than 80,000 productive rearrangements and 255,043 productive templates per sample.

The CDR3 consists of 13 residues. Trimming at V came to 4 bases and at J to 3 bases, leaving 1 base not matched to a gene. Germline V gene data show CDR1 as MDHEN and CDR2 as SYDVKM. In its sample, this clone was seen a few times. Antigen: not known. Here immunoSEQ multiplex PCR was the method, and the copy in TCRdb shows in-frame clones only, minus some. Among approximately 330,000 clones listed, approximately 80% were seen once. Overall study findings and caveats: Clonality, elevated at ibrutinib response, dropped back toward baseline at progression.

The specimen comprised PBMCs, sampled before ibrutinib treatment. This TCR derives from a human donor with chronic lymphocytic leukemia. This chain connects TRBV28 to TRBJ1-2, with TRBD1 matching 8 bases. CDR3 nucleotides: TGTGCCAGCAGTTCACAGGGGGACTATGGCTACACCTTC. Encoded protein: CASSSQGDYGYTF.